The 8 T cell receptor beta chains in this list originate from one sample, sequenced in a study of blood T cell repertoires in COVID-19 (dated by TCRdb to 2020 to 2022). Libraries were made using the immunoSEQ multiplex PCR assay. TCRdb re-hosts the immuneACCESS table, in-frame sequences only. Its copies lack some clones; in the studies checked, an unresolved V gene accounts for under half of them, and the cause for the rest is not known. The sample yields about 140,000 clones; 88% were counted once. The biggest ten clones account for 25% to 30% of the sample. Sequencing was performed on peripheral blood. The receptors were gathered from a human donor in a cohort sampled during active COVID-19.

The chain recombines TRBV5-1 with TRBJ1-3, with 8 positions matching TRBD1. The CDR3 is 15 amino acids. Trimming at V came to 5 bases and at J to 2 bases, leaving 6 bases not matched to a gene. Germline CDR1 is SGHRS and CDR2 is YFSETQ. CDR3 coding DNA: TGCGCCAGCAGTCTAAGGACAGGGCCTGGAAACACCATATATTTT. The encoded protein is CASSLRTGPGNTIYF.

The chain links TRBV7-9 to TRBJ2-7, with D possibly being TRBD2 (5 bases). Per germline, CDR1 SEHNR and CDR2 FQNEAQ (reference sequence). Deletions cut 5 bases from V and 0 bases from J, with 14 bases between. This CDR3 is built from 15 residues. The CDR3 region is CASSQFSARSYEQYF. The CDR3 bases are TGTGCCAGCAGCCAGTTTAGCGCTCGCTCCTACGAGCAGTACTTC. The whole variable domain, filled in from reference TRBV7-9 and TRBJ2-7, reads DTGVSQNPRHKITKRGQNVTFRCDPISEHNRLYWYRQTLGQGPEFLTYFQNEAQLEKSRLLSDRFSAERPKGSFSTLEIQRTEQGDSAMYLCASSQFSARSYEQYFGPGTRLTVT.

CDR3 nucleotide sequence: TGTGCCAGCAGCTTCGTTGTGTCACTTAACACCGGGGAGCTGTTTTTT. As protein: CASSFVVSLNTGELFF. The J gene is TRBJ2-2, the V gene TRBV5-5; D remains unclear. Germline values: CDR1 SGHKS, CDR2 YYEKEE (reference sequence). CDR3 length equals 16 residues. V lost 2 bases to trimming and J lost 2 bases, with 13 bases between them.

The chain recombines TRBV19 with TRBJ1-1; a possible D gene is TRBD1 (6 bases). Per the germline V gene, CDR1 is LNHDA and CDR2 is SQIVND (reference sequence). This CDR3 spans 19 amino acids. V was cut by 5 bases and J by 0 bases, with 25 bases left in between. The CDR3 is CASSSILLQGILMNTEAFF. CDR3 nucleotide sequence: TGTGCCAGTAGTTCCATTCTACTACAGGGTATCCTAATGAACACTGAAGCTTTCTTT.

The rearrangement joins TRBV2 to TRBJ1-4; 10 bases match TRBD1. V lost 5 bases to trimming and J lost 3 bases; unmatched junction nucleotides: 3. Germline CDR1 and CDR2: SNHLY and FYNNEI. The CDR3 length is 15 residues. The CDR3 coding sequence is TGTGCCAGCAGTCGACAGGGGGCGCCTAATGAAAAACTGTTTTTT. Translation gives CASSRQGAPNEKLFF.

The rearrangement uses TRBV12-3 or TRBV12-4 and TRBJ2-7, with a possible D match to TRBD1 (6 bases). There are 13 residues in the CDR3. V was clipped by 2 bases and J by 6 bases, with 11 bases between them. The CDR3 sequence is CASSLMVGGEQYF. The CDR3 region has the DNA TGTGCCAGCAGTTTAATGGTAGGGGGCGAGCAGTACTTC.

The V call is TRBV7-2, the J call TRBJ1-1; D may be TRBD1 (6 bases). CDR1 SGHTA and CDR2 FQGNSA come from the germline V gene. This CDR3 contains 15 residues. The V end was cut by 5 bases, the J end by 7 bases, with 20 bases between. CDR3 in DNA: TGTGCCAGCAGCCCTAGAGGCCCAACAGGGAATGAAGCTTTCTTT. The encoded protein is CASSPRGPTGNEAFF. The full variable domain, in which reference TRBV7-2 and TRBJ1-1 provide the parts outside the CDR3, is GAGVSQSPSNKVTEKGKDVELRCDPISGHTALYWYRQSLGQGLEFLIYFQGNSAPDKSGLPSDRFSAERTGGSVSTLTIQRTQQEDSAVYLCASSPRGPTGNEAFFGQGTRLTVV.

The chain uses TRBV4-3 and TRBJ2-3, with D possibly TRBD1 on 6 matching bases. Germline V gene data show CDR1 as LGHNA and CDR2 as YSLEER. This CDR3 is 18 amino acids long. V lost 0 bases and J 4 bases, leaving 20 bases between the germline ends. The CDR3: CASSQDFAPLRGSDTQYF. The CDR3 DNA reads TGCGCCAGCAGCCAAGATTTTGCCCCTTTGAGGGGGTCAGATACGCAGTATTTT.